Listed here is a single T cell receptor beta chain. In this sample, this clone turned up a few times. Its antigen has not been determined. No much larger clone is present one base from it, and per-base qualities are unavailable. The source of the sample is a study of beta chain features in type 1 diabetes (dated by TCRdb to the late 2010s). With regard to the full study: Patients and healthy donors did not differ in mean age, gender distribution, total cell number or subset yield. A total of roughly 100 million sorted cells were examined across all samples, and the number of cells per subset was strongly correlated with RNA yield. The study compared the TCRB repertoires of sorted circulating CD4+ T cell subsets in recently diagnosed type 1 diabetes patients with those in matched healthy donors. Regulatory and stem cell-like memory subsets were obtained from only 8 patients and about 8 healthy donors, while naive and central memory subsets were obtained from all 30 or so donors.

Study-wide findings and limitations: Because the HLA sub-analyses included only small numbers of individuals, any influence of HLA type on TCRB rearrangement was left unresolved. At VDJ recombination sites, patients with type 1 diabetes made fewer insertions and deleted more nucleotides, a pattern implying thymic rearrangement abnormalities. Type 1 diabetes patients showed a moderate but significant shortening of TCRB CDR3 length in all four CD4+ subsets. Because cDNA rather than genomic DNA was sequenced, highly expressing activated cells could have been over-represented, although no difference in activation and CD3 levels was found between groups. PCR may preferentially amplify shorter templates, but because patient and control samples were amplified and corrected together, any resulting skew would affect both groups equally. The naive, central memory and regulatory TCRB repertoires appeared to resemble one another more closely among patients than among healthy donors.

The germline V gene yields MDHEN for CDR1 and SYDVKM for CDR2. From V the trimming removes 7 bases and from J it removes 6 bases, while the gene matches leave 14 bases of the junction unaccounted for. Spanning cysteine to phenylalanine, the CDR3 consists of 16 amino acids. The entry retains the CDR3 DNA only, 48 bases that are in frame from base 1. The entire amount of isolated RNA was reverse transcribed using the High Capacity cDNA Reverse Transcription Kit, so the sequenced TCRB transcripts were expressed ones. Deep immunoSEQ sequencing was applied to naive, central memory and regulatory T cell samples, giving an average of roughly 3.5 million total reads per sample. Sorted cells were lysed in RLT buffer and RNA was extracted with DNase-treated RNeasy Micro or Mini kits, depending on cell number. Each cell subset was processed on its own to prevent cross-contamination, while patient and healthy donor samples were processed together. The immunoSEQ multiplex PCR was used to amplify TCRB sequences from cDNA, generating 87-bp fragments that spanned the CDR3 region. Sequencing of the amplicons was performed on the Illumina HiSeq platform. Under the source paper's analysis protocol: Synthetic template baselines were used to correct PCR bias computationally, reads within Hamming distance 2 were collapsed, and singletons that could not be merged were discarded. Reads were aligned against IMGT so that V, D and J genes, CDR3 length and insertions or deletions at six rearrangement sites could be assigned. Within each subset, clonotype counts were normalized to sorted cell number, and only after that were true diversity and Gini coefficients computed with the tcR R package. Repertoire sharing was quantified using the overlap coefficient calculated on TCRB nucleotide sequences. As a proxy for the pre-selection repertoire, out-of-frame TCRB sequences from naive cells were analyzed. Not all clones reach the TCRdb copy of this immuneACCESS table, which keeps in-frame sequences only. Checked studies attribute under half of the gap to unresolved V genes and leave the rest unexplained. That table furnishes V, J and clone size, whereas the DNA furnished D and trimming. The sample yields around 400,000 clones; roughly 12% were counted once. The leading ten clones occupy 0.017% of the sample.

A single peripheral blood draw of 95 to 150 mL on average was collected from each donor into heparinised tubes. A BD FACSAria II was used to sort naive, central memory, regulatory and stem cell-like memory CD4+ T cells with a panel that included CD45RO, CCR7, CD25, CD127, CD95 and CD27. Purity was above 95% for every sorted population. PBMCs were isolated immediately by Lymphoprep density gradient centrifugation and stained directly without culture. Samples were stained and sorted in pairs, with one healthy donor and one patient per experiment, so that batch effects were minimized. This clonotype was sampled from a man aged 18 to 30 in good health. The sequenced sample was naive CD4+ T cells from blood. The intended sense of this specimen's cell subset or site label: true naive CD4+ T cells. This receptor chain uses TRBV28 and TRBJ1-5; the central 8 bases match TRBD1. The DNA sequence is TGTGCCAGCACTACTATCGGACAGGGCTTGTTTCAGCCCCAGCATTTT. It translates as CASTTIGQGLFQPQHF.